The 11 T cell receptor beta chains listed next were all sequenced from one sample in a study of CD8 T cells in ankylosing spondylitis. A single record per CDR3 protein comes from TCRdb applying MiXCR to the 5' RACE reads. The table records roughly 150,000 distinct CDR3 sequences, around 32% of them present only once. Material: synovial fluid, either unsorted or a sorted T cell fraction (not recorded which). The receptors were sampled from a male donor with ankylosing spondylitis.

This clonotype was counted a few times. The chain links TRBV27 to TRBJ1-1; D gene ambiguous. V was cut by 2 bases and J by 5 bases, with 9 bases left in between. The length of the CDR3 is 13 residues. CDR1 and CDR2 from the germline V gene are MNHEY and SMNVEV (reference sequence). The CDR3 nucleotides read TGTGCCAGCAGTTTAAGAGCGGATACTGAAGCTTTCTTT. As protein: CASSLRADTEAFF.

The rearrangement joins TRBV18 to TRBJ2-5; a possible D gene is TRBD2 (6 bases). V was clipped by 3 bases and J by 1 base, with 12 bases between them. This CDR3 has 15 residues. Per germline, CDR1 KGHSH and CDR2 LQKENI. In DNA, the CDR3 is TGTGCCAGCTCACCCTTGATGGGGGGCCAAGAGACCCAGTACTTC. It yields the protein CASSPLMGGQETQYF. Based on the CDR3 plus reference TRBV18 and TRBJ2-5, the full variable domain is NAGVMQNPRHLVRRRGQEARLRCSPMKGHSHVYWYRQLPEEGLKFMVYLQKENIIDESGMPKERFSAEFPKEGPSILRIQQVVRGDSAAYFCASSPLMGGQETQYFGPGTRLLVL.

This clonotype was found many times. This chain connects TRBV27 to TRBJ1-1; D call uncertain. CDR1 is MNHEY, CDR2 SMNVEV, per germline (reference sequence). The CDR3 is 13 amino acids. With 2 bases removed from V and 6 bases from J, the gap between germline ends came to 10 bases. CDR3 loop: CASSLIMLSEAFF. The CDR3 DNA sequence: TGTGCCAGCAGTTTAATTATGTTATCTGAAGCTTTCTTT.

Only a few counts were recorded for this clonotype. The chain couples TRBV6-1 to TRBJ2-7, with D possibly TRBD1 on 5 matching bases. The germline gives CDR1 MNHNS, CDR2 SASEGT. V gave up 7 bases and J gave up 2 bases, with 21 bases separating them. This CDR3 has 16 amino acids. In DNA, the CDR3 is TGTGCCAGCAACCCCTCACAGGCAGTACACACCTACGAGCAGTACTTC. Its protein is CASNPSQAVHTYEQYF.

This clonotype turned up a few times. This sequence joins TRBV20-1 and TRBJ2-7; 8 nucleotides line up with TRBD2. The CDR3 extends over 16 amino acids. Germline V CDR1 and CDR2: DFQATT, SNEGSKA (reference sequence). V trimming: 0 bases; J trimming: 7 bases; junction bases outside the gene matches: 14. In DNA form, the CDR3 reads TGCAGTGCTAGAGACGGGAGGGCAGGGGCGACGGGGGAGCAGTACTTC. Encoded protein: CSARDGRAGATGEQYF.

This chain uses TRBV7-3 with TRBJ2-1, with 8 nucleotides matching TRBD1. Germline V gives CDR1 SGHTA, CDR2 FQGTGA. The CDR3 spans 13 residues. Unmatched junction bases numbered 4, after V lost 6 bases and J lost 6 bases. CDR3 sequence: CASRRDRGNEQFF. The CDR3 DNA reads TGTGCCAGCAGACGAGACAGGGGCAATGAGCAGTTCTTC.

The genes are TRBV28 and TRBJ2-1; maybe TRBD1 (6 bases). The CDR3 extends over 14 amino acids. Germline V lookup: CDR1 MDHEN, CDR2 SYDVKM. V gave up 3 bases and J gave up 2 bases, with 8 bases separating them. The CDR3 sequence is CASSFSGAYNEQFF. In DNA form, the CDR3 reads TGTGCCAGCAGTTTTTCAGGGGCCTACAATGAGCAGTTCTTC.

The table lists this clonotype with many counts. V gene TRBV5-1 combines with J gene TRBJ2-7; D remains unclear. V shed 0 bases and J shed 2 bases, with 12 bases lying between them. Germline V gives CDR1 SGHRS, CDR2 YFSETQ. This CDR3 contains 15 residues. Here the CDR3 reads CASSLGAVLTYEQYF. The CDR3 nucleotides read TGCGCCAGCAGCTTGGGGGCGGTCTTAACCTACGAGCAGTACTTC. The full variable domain, completed using reference TRBV5-1 and TRBJ2-7, is KAGVTQTPRYLIKTRGQQVTLSCSPISGHRSVSWYQQTPGQGLQFLFEYFSETQRNKGNFPGRFSGRQFSNSRSEMNVSTLELGDSALYLCASSLGAVLTYEQYFGPGTRLTVT.

The gene calls are TRBV20-1 and TRBJ2-7; D uncertain. CDR3 length: 14 residues. CDR1 is DFQATT and CDR2 is SNEGSKA in the germline V gene (reference sequence). V lost 8 bases, J lost 1 base, and 18 bases lay in between. CDR3 sequence reads: CSPLDPQRSYEQYF. The CDR3 DNA reads TGCAGTCCTTTGGACCCCCAACGGTCCTACGAGCAGTACTTC.

In this sample, this clonotype turned up a few times. The gene calls are TRBV9 and TRBJ2-1; no reliable D call. CDR3 length equals 15 residues. Trimming stripped 1 base from V and 6 bases from J, with 14 bases between. Germline V gene lookup returns CDR1 SGDLS and CDR2 YYNGEE. The CDR3 loop reads CASSVLSTLFNEQFF. CDR3 nucleotide sequence: TGTGCCAGCAGCGTACTATCTACTCTTTTCAATGAGCAGTTCTTC.

This clonotype was detected many times. The J gene is TRBJ1-2, the V gene TRBV11-2, with TRBD1 matching 12 bases. The V and J ends lost 1 base and 8 bases, in that order; junction bases with no gene match: 8. Germline V gene sequence: CDR1 SGHAT, CDR2 FQNNGV. The CDR3 consists of 16 residues. The CDR3 loop is CASSLGSGTGGAGYTF. The CDR3 DNA follows: TGTGCCAGCAGCTTAGGTTCCGGGACAGGGGGCGCGGGCTACACCTTC.